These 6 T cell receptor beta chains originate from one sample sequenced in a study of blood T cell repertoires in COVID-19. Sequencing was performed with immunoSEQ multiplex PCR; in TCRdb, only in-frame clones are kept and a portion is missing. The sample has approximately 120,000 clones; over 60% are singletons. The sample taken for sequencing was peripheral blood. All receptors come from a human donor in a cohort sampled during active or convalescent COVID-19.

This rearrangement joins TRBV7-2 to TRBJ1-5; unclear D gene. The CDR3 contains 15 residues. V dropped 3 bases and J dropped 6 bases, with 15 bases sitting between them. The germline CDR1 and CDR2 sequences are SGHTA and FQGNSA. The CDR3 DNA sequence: TGTGCCAGCAGCTTCGAGACCCGAGGAGTTCAGCCCCAGCATTTT. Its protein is CASSFETRGVQPQHF.

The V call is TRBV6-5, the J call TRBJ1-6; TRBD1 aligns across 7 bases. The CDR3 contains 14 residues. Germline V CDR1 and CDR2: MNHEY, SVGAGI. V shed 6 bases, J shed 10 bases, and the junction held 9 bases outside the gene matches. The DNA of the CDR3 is TGTGCCAGCAGAGTAGACAGGGTGTCATCACCCCTCCACTTT. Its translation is CASRVDRVSSPLHF.

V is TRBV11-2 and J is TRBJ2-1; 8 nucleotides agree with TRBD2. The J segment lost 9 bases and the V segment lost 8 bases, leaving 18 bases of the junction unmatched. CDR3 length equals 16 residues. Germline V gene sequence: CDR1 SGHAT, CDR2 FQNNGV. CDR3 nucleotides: TGTGCCAGCGCCTTCCAGAGGCTTCGGGGGGGGCGTGAGCAGTTCTTC. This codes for CASAFQRLRGGREQFF.

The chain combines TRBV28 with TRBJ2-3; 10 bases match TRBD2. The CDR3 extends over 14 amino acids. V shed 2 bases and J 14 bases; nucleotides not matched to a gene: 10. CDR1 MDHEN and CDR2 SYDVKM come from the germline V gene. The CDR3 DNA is TGTGCCAGCAGTTTACCCGGACTAGCGGACGTGGGGTATTTT. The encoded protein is CASSLPGLADVGYF.

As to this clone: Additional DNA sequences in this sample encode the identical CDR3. CDR3 in DNA: TGTGCCAGCAGCTTGATCCTAGCGGGAGATACTGAATATGAGCAGTTCTTC. Translation: CASSLILAGDTEYEQFF. The rearrangement links TRBV5-4 to TRBJ2-1, with 10 bases aligning to TRBD2. Germline CDR1 is SGHNT and CDR2 is YYREEE (reference sequence). V trimming: 1 base; J trimming: 8 bases; junction bases outside the gene matches: 12. This CDR3 has 17 residues.

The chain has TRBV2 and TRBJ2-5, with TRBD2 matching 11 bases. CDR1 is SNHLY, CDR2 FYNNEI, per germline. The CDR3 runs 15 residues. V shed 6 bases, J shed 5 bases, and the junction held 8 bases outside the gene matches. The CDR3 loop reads CASRGPGTSGETQYF. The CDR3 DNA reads TGTGCCAGCAGAGGCCCCGGGACTAGCGGTGAGACCCAGTACTTC.